This T cell receptor (beta chain) was sequenced in a study of cytomegalovirus exposure and HLA in healthy donors. This clone has more than one count but fewer than ten. CDR1 is SNHLY, CDR2 FYNNEI, per germline. Trimming took 6 bases from V and 0 from J, leaving 12 bases between them. This CDR3 contains 15 residues. It was with 60 Vbeta and 13 Jbeta primers that the PCR ran. Data came from immunoSEQ multiplex PCR; TCRdb stores just in-frame clones and leaves some out. The sample lists about 180,000 clones; around 75% were seen once. What was sequenced was PBMCs. This sequence originates from a female donor in good health and CMV-seronegative. This chain uses TRBV2 with TRBJ2-1; D might be TRBD2 (6 bases). The CDR3 bases are TGTGCCAGCAGCGAGACTAGGAGCTCCTACAATGAGCAGTTCTTC. This sequence encodes CASSETRSSYNEQFF.